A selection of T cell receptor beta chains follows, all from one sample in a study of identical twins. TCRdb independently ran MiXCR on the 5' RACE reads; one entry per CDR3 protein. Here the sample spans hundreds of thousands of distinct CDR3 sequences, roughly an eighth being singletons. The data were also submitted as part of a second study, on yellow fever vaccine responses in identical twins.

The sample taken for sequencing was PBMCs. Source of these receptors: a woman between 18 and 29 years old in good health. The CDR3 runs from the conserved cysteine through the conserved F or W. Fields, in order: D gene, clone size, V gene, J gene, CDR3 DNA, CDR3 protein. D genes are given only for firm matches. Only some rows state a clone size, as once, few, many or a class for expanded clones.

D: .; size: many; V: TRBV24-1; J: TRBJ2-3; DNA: TGTGCCACCAGTGATGTTACACAAAATACGCAGTATTTT; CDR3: CATSDVTQNTQYF
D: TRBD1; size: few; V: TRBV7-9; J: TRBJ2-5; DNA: TGTGCCAGCAGCTTAGGACAGGGACCCCACCAAGAGACCCAGTACTTC; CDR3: CASSLGQGPHQETQYF
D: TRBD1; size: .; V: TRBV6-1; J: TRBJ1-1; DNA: TGTGCCAGCAGACCCAACAGGGGCGGGGGCACTGAAGCTTTCTTT; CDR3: CASRPNRGGGTEAFF
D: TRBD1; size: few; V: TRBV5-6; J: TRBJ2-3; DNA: TGTGCCAGCAGCTTTTCACAGGGGGCCTGGCCCGCCGCGGATACGCAGTATTTT; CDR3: CASSFSQGAWPAADTQYF
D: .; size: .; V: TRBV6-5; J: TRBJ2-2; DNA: TGTGCCAGCAGTTACGGACGTCACACCGGGGAGCTGTTTTTT; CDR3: CASSYGRHTGELFF
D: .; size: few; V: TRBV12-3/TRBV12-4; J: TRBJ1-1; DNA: TGTGCCAGCAGTCCACAGTTACAGAACACTGAAGCTTTCTTT; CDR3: CASSPQLQNTEAFF
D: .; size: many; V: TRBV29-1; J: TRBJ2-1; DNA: TGCAGCGTTGGGCGGGAAGGCAATGAGCAGTTCTTC; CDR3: CSVGREGNEQFF
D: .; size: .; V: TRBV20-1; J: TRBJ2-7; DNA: TGCAGTGCTAGGCACCCCCTCCTACCAACCTACGAGCAGTACTTC; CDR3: CSARHPLLPTYEQYF
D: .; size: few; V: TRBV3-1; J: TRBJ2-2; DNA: TGTGCCAGCAGCCAAGGTGCCTGGGAGCTGTTTTTT; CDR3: CASSQGAWELFF
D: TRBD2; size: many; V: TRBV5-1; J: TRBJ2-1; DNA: TGCGCCAGCAGCCCGACTAGCGGGGGAGGTAATGAGCAGTTCTTC; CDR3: CASSPTSGGGNEQFF
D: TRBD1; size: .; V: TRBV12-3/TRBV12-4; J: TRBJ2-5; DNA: TGTGCCAGCAGTTTAAATGGGCCGGACAGGGGAAAGACCCAGTACTTC; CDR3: CASSLNGPDRGKTQYF
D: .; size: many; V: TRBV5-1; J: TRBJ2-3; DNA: TGCGCCAGCAGCTTGGCAACACTGCGCACAGATACGCAGTATTTT; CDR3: CASSLATLRTDTQYF
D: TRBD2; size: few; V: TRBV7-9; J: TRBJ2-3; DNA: TGTGCCAGCAGAGACTCTAGCGGGAGGCGCACAGATACGCAGTATTTT; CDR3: CASRDSSGRRTDTQYF
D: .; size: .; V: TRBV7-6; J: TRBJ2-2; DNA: TGTGCCAGCAGCTTTAGTTGGGCGGAGAACACCGGGGAGCTGTTTTTT; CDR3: CASSFSWAENTGELFF
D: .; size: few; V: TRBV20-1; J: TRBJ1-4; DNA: TGCAGTTCACAGGCTAATGAAAAACTGTTTTTT; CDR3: CSSQANEKLFF
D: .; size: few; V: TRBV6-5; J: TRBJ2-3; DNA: TGTGCCAGCAGTTACGCCGCGGCTAGCACAGATACGCAGTATTTT; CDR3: CASSYAAASTDTQYF
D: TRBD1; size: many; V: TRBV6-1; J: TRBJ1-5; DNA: TGTGCCAGCAGTGAAGCGGACAGGGGCTATCAGCCCCAGCATTTT; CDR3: CASSEADRGYQPQHF
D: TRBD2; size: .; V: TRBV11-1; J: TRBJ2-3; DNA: TGTGCCAGCAGCCCCCTCCTACTAGCGGGGGGGCATGACGGAACGCAGTATTTT; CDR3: CASSPLLLAGGHDGTQYF
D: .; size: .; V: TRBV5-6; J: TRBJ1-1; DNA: TGTGCCAGCAGCTGGGCATTCCCGAACACTGAAGCTTTCTTT; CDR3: CASSWAFPNTEAFF
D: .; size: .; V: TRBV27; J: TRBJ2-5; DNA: TGTGCCAGCAGTTTAGGCCCCCGGAGGACCGAGACCCAGTACTTC; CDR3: CASSLGPRRTETQYF
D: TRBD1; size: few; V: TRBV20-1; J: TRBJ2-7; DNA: TGCAGTGCTAGTAGACAGGGGACGCGCGAGCAGTACTTC; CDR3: CSASRQGTREQYF
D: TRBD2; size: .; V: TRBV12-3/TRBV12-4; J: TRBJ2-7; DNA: TGTGCCAGCAGGCCTAGCGGGAGATACGGGTACGAGCAGTACTTC; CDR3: CASRPSGRYGYEQYF
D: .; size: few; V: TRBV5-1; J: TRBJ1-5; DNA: TGCGCCAGCAGCTTGAGGTGGGGTCAGCCCCAGCATTTT; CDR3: CASSLRWGQPQHF